Below are 18 T cell receptor beta chains sequenced from a single sample in a study of cytomegalovirus exposure and HLA in healthy donors. A multiplex PCR was run with 60 Vbeta primers and 13 Jbeta primers. Repertoires were generated with immunoSEQ multiplex PCR, while TCRdb's copy carries only in-frame clones and drops some. Its clone listing holds 200,000 to 250,000 clones. Sequenced material: PBMCs. Receptors originate from a woman in her twenties or thirties in good health and CMV-seropositive.

The rearrangement joins TRBV5-8 to TRBJ2-5; D unclear. CDR1 and CDR2 (germline): SGHTS, YDEGEE. The CDR3 is 13 amino acids. The V gene lost 1 base and the J gene lost 1 base, with 5 bases spanning the gap. The CDR3, as DNA: TGTGCCAGCAGCTTGTACAGCCAAGAGACCCAGTACTTC. It specifies CASSLYSQETQYF.

This rearrangement joins TRBV29-1 to TRBJ1-5; D perhaps matches TRBD1 (5 bases). In germline, CDR1 is SQVTM, CDR2 ANQGSEA. V lost 5 bases and J 3 bases, leaving 14 bases between the germline ends. The CDR3 contains 14 residues. This chain's CDR3 is CSVTIGAVNQPQHF. The CDR3 nucleotides read TGCAGCGTTACGATTGGGGCAGTCAATCAGCCCCAGCATTTT.

The genes are TRBV2 and TRBJ1-1; D is uncertain. The length of the CDR3 is 14 residues. Germline V gives CDR1 SNHLY, CDR2 FYNNEI. V dropped 5 bases and J dropped 10 bases, with 20 bases sitting between them. In DNA form, the CDR3 reads TGTGCCAGCAGTCCCTACAGTCATATTGAACGAGCTTTCTTT. The encoded protein is CASSPYSHIERAFF.

The chain links TRBV5-1 to TRBJ2-1, with 9 bases that match TRBD2. The CDR3 has 14 residues. V was clipped by 5 bases and J by 6 bases; unmatched bases: 6. Germline loops: CDR1 SGHRS, CDR2 YFSETQ. The DNA of the CDR3 is TGCGCCAGCAGTATAGCGGGGGAGATCAATGAGCAGTTCTTC. Its protein product is CASSIAGEINEQFF.

V and J are TRBV7-9 and TRBJ2-5; 11 nucleotides align to TRBD2. Trimming removed 3 bases from V and 1 base from J; junction bases left unmatched: 4. The CDR3 is made up of 16 amino acids. Germline V gene sequence: CDR1 SEHNR, CDR2 FQNEAQ (reference sequence). In nucleotides, the CDR3 is TGTGCCAGCAGCTTTCAACTAGCGGGAGTCCAAGAGACCCAGTACTTC. As protein: CASSFQLAGVQETQYF.

This chain uses TRBV29-1 with TRBJ1-1, with TRBD1 identical over 9 bases. The CDR3 covers 14 residues. The V segment lost 3 bases and the J segment 5 bases; nucleotides outside the gene matches: 7. Germline CDR1 is SQVTM and CDR2 is ANQGSEA. CDR3 sequence (DNA): TGCAGCGTTGAGTACAGGGGGCTTAAAACTGAAGCTTTCTTT. Encoded protein: CSVEYRGLKTEAFF.

J is TRBJ2-5 and V is TRBV9; no firm D call. The DNA end is more similar to TRBJ2-7, so the J call may be wrong. The CDR3 is 15 residues long. The germline V gene encodes CDR1 SGDLS and CDR2 YYNGEE. The CDR3 sequence: CASSPRAGSDYEQYF. The CDR3 DNA sequence: TGTGCCAGCAGCCCTAGGGCAGGTTCGGACTACGAGCAGTACTTC.

The gene calls are TRBV25-1 and TRBJ2-1; 8 nucleotides agree with TRBD2. In germline, CDR1 is MGHDK, CDR2 SYGVNS. With 2 bases clipped from V and 9 bases from J, the junction kept 3 bases outside the gene matches. The CDR3 has 13 amino acids. In DNA, the CDR3 is TGTGCCAGCAGTGAAGTAGCGGGGTTTGAGCAGTTCTTC. It encodes CASSEVAGFEQFF.

The CDR3, as DNA: TGCGCCAGCAGCTTGGTGCCGGGGGATACGCAGTATTTT. Protein product: CASSLVPGDTQYF. V usage is TRBV5-1 and J usage is TRBJ2-3, with D tentatively TRBD2 (5 bases). Trimming stripped 0 bases from V and 6 bases from J, with 8 bases between. The CDR3 loop spans 13 amino acids. Germline CDR1 and CDR2: SGHRS and YFSETQ. Variable domain in full (rest from reference TRBV5-1 and TRBJ2-3): KAGVTQTPRYLIKTRGQQVTLSCSPISGHRSVSWYQQTPGQGLQFLFEYFSETQRNKGNFPGRFSGRQFSNSRSEMNVSTLELGDSALYLCASSLVPGDTQYFGPGTRLTVL.

The chain links TRBV10-3 to TRBJ1-1; TRBD1 is a possible D gene (5 bases). V was pared by 6 bases and J by 5 bases, with 13 bases between. Germline loops: CDR1 ENHRY, CDR2 SYGVKD. This CDR3 is built from 13 residues. CDR3 DNA: TGTGCCATCAGGACCCTCGGGGGGACTGAAGCTTTCTTT. As protein: CAIRTLGGTEAFF.

The chain employs TRBV27 and TRBJ1-5; TRBD1 matches 7 bases. The CDR3 consists of 16 residues. The J segment lost 7 bases and the V segment lost 2 bases, leaving 11 bases of the junction unmatched. Germline V gives CDR1 MNHEY, CDR2 SMNVEV (reference sequence). In nucleotides, the CDR3 is TGTGCCAGCAGTTTAACCTGGGACAGTTTAGGGCAGCCCCAGCATTTT. Amino acids: CASSLTWDSLGQPQHF.

The CDR3 loop is CASSATQGNTEAFF. The CDR3 DNA sequence: TGTGCCAGCAGCGCCACACAGGGCAACACTGAAGCTTTCTTT. This chain joins TRBV7-9 and TRBJ1-1, with D perhaps matching TRBD1 (6 bases). This CDR3 comprises 14 residues. The germline CDR1 and CDR2 sequences are SEHNR and FQNEAQ (reference sequence). V lost 5 bases, J lost 2 bases, and 12 bases lay in between. The whole variable domain, filled in from reference TRBV7-9 and TRBJ1-1, reads DTGVSQNPRHKITKRGQNVTFRCDPISEHNRLYWYRQTLGQGPEFLTYFQNEAQLEKSRLLSDRFSAERPKGSFSTLEIQRTEQGDSAMYLCASSATQGNTEAFFGQGTRLTVV.

This rearrangement joins TRBV10-2 to TRBJ2-5; TRBD1 matches at 8 bases. Germline V gene lookup returns CDR1 WSHSY and CDR2 SAAADI. J gave up 5 bases and V 10 bases, and 12 bases lay outside the gene matches. The CDR3 totals 14 residues. The CDR3 region has the DNA TGCGCCACGCATCATGCAGGGGGCGGTGAGACCCAGTACTTC. Its translation: CATHHAGGGETQYF.

V and J are TRBV7-9 and TRBJ1-5, with 7 bases that match TRBD1. This CDR3 spans 13 amino acids. J lost 7 bases, V lost 5 bases, and 5 bases had no gene match. CDR1 and CDR2 from the germline V gene are SEHNR and FQNEAQ (reference sequence). The CDR3 protein is CASSVDRVQPQHF. CDR3 bases: TGTGCCAGCAGCGTAGACAGGGTCCAGCCCCAGCATTTT. Full variable domain (remainder filled in from reference TRBV7-9 and TRBJ1-5): DTGVSQNPRHKITKRGQNVTFRCDPISEHNRLYWYRQTLGQGPEFLTYFQNEAQLEKSRLLSDRFSAERPKGSFSTLEIQRTEQGDSAMYLCASSVDRVQPQHFGDGTRLSIL.

The rearrangement uses TRBV7-2 and TRBJ2-3; 7 nucleotides agree with TRBD1. The trim removed 4 bases at V and 1 base at J, leaving 8 bases unmatched. The CDR3 runs 16 residues. The germline V gene encodes CDR1 SGHTA and CDR2 FQGNSA. The CDR3 bases are TGTGCCAGCAGCTGGGCCAGGACAGGTGGCACAGATACGCAGTATTTT. Amino acid sequence: CASSWARTGGTDTQYF.

The chain is built from TRBV14 and TRBJ2-1; weak D call: TRBD2 (6 bases). Looked up from germline, CDR1 is SGHDN and CDR2 is FVKESK. Trimming cost V 4 bases and J 5 bases, with 15 bases left between them. CDR3 size: 15 residues. The CDR3 bases are TGTGCCAGCAGCCGCGTCCGCGGGGAGGACAATGAGCAGTTCTTC. It is translated as CASSRVRGEDNEQFF.

V is TRBV30 and J is TRBJ2-3, with 13 bases fitting TRBD2. This CDR3 spans 17 amino acids. V shed 3 bases and J 6 bases; nucleotides not matched to a gene: 12. In germline, CDR1 is GTSNPN, CDR2 SVGIG (reference sequence). The CDR3 loop is CAWSSARTSGSADTQYF. The DNA of the CDR3 is TGTGCCTGGAGCTCCGCCCGGACTAGCGGGAGTGCCGATACGCAGTATTTT.

The chain recombines TRBV11-2 with TRBJ2-7; weak D call: TRBD2 (6 bases). Germline V gene sequence: CDR1 SGHAT, CDR2 FQNNGV. Trimming took 1 base from V and 0 from J, leaving 13 bases between them. There are 16 residues in the CDR3. The CDR3 is CASSLAGGGLSYEQYF. The CDR3 nucleotides read TGTGCCAGCAGCTTAGCCGGGGGAGGCCTCTCCTACGAGCAGTACTTC. Full variable domain (rest looked up from reference TRBV11-2 and TRBJ2-7): EAGVAQSPRYKIIEKRQSVAFWCNPISGHATLYWYQQILGQGPKLLIQFQNNGVVDDSQLPKDRFSAERLKGVDSTLKIQPAKLEDSAVYLCASSLAGGGLSYEQYFGPGTRLTVT.